This TCR beta chain was retrieved from a study of blood T cell repertoires in COVID-19. Background on the study: Both acute and convalescent COVID-19 samples were obtained from the United States, Italy and Spain.

As processed by the authors: Reference gene primer amplification in the assay estimated nucleated cell counts. Using immunoSEQ multiplex PCR, the repertoire was profiled, and TCRdb retains in-frame clones only, with some absent. Clone size and V and J calls were adopted from that table, with D and trimming inferred from the DNA. The table includes about 33,000 clones, almost 85% detected once. The CDR3 spans 14 residues. Germline V lookup: CDR1 KGHSH, CDR2 LQKENI. J was trimmed by 3 bases and V by 2 bases; bases with no gene match: 3. This TCR derives from a man at least 80 years old with active COVID-19. The genes are TRBV18 and TRBJ1-2; 7 bases match TRBD1. The specimen was peripheral blood. Here the CDR3 DNA reads TGTGCCAGCTCACCAACAACAGGGGACTATGGCTACACCTTC. Its translation is CASSPTTGDYGYTF.